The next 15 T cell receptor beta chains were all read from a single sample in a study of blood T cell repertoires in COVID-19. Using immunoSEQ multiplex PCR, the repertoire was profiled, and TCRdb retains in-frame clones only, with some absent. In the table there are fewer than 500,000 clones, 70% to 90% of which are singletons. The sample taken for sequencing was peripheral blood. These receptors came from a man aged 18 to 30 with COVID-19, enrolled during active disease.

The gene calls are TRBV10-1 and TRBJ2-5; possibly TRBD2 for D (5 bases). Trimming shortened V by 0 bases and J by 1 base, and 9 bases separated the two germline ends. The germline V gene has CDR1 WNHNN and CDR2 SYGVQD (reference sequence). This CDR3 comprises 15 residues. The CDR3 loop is CASSESVSGQETQYF. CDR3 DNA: TGCGCCAGCAGTGAGTCTGTGAGCGGCCAAGAGACCCAGTACTTC.

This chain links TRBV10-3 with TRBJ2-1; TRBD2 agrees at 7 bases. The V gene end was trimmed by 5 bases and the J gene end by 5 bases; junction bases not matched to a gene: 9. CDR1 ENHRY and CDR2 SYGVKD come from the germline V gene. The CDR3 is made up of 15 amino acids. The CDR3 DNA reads TGTGCCATCAGTACCCCGGTTAGCGGGCACAATGAGCAGTTCTTC. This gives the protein CAISTPVSGHNEQFF.

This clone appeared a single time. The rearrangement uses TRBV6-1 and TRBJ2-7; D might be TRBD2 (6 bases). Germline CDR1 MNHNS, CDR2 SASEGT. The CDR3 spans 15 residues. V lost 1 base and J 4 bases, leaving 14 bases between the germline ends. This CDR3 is CASSEGRMGGYEQYF. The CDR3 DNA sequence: TGTGCCAGCAGTGAAGGTCGCATGGGAGGATACGAGCAGTACTTC.

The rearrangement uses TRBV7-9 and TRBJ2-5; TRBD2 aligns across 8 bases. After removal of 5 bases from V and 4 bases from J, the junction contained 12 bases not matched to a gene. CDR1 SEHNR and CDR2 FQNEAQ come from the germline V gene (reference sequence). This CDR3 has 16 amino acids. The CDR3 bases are TGTGCCAGCAGCCCGAGGGCCACGGGAGGGGTAGAGACCCAGTACTTC. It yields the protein CASSPRATGGVETQYF. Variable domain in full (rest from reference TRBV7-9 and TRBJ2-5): DTGVSQNPRHKITKRGQNVTFRCDPISEHNRLYWYRQTLGQGPEFLTYFQNEAQLEKSRLLSDRFSAERPKGSFSTLEIQRTEQGDSAMYLCASSPRATGGVETQYFGPGTRLLVL.

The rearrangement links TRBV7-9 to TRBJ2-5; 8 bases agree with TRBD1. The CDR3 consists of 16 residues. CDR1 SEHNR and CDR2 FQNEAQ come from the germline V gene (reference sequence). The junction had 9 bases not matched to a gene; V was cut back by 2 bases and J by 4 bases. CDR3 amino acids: CASSLNRGAVGETQYF. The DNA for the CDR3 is TGTGCCAGCAGCTTAAACAGGGGGGCCGTGGGAGAGACCCAGTACTTC.

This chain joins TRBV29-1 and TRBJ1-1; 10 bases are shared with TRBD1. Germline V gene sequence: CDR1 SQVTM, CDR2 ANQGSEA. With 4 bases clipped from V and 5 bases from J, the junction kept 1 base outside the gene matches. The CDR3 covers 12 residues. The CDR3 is CSVGTGGTEAFF. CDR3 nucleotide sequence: TGCAGCGTTGGGACAGGGGGAACTGAAGCTTTCTTT.

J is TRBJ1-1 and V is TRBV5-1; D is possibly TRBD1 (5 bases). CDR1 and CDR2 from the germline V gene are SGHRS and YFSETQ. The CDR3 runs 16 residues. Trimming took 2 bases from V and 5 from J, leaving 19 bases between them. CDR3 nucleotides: TGCGCCAGCAGCTTTGGATCTGGGCTTAAGGGGACTGAAGCTTTCTTT. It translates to CASSFGSGLKGTEAFF. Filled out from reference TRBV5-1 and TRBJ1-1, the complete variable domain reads KAGVTQTPRYLIKTRGQQVTLSCSPISGHRSVSWYQQTPGQGLQFLFEYFSETQRNKGNFPGRFSGRQFSNSRSEMNVSTLELGDSALYLCASSFGSGLKGTEAFFGQGTRLTVV.

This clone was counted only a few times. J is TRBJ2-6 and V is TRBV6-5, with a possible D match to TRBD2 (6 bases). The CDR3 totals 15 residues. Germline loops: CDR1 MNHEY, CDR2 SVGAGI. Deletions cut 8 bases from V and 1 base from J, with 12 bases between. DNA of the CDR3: TGTGCCAGCCGGGATGGGGGGTCTGGGGCCAACGTCCTGACTTTC. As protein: CASRDGGSGANVLTF.

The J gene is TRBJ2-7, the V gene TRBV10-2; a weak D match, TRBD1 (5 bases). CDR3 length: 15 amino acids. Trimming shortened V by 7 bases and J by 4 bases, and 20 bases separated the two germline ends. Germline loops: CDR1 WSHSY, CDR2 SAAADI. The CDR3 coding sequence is TGCGCCAGCACTGAAAGGGGTTCACCCAAGTACGAGCAGTACTTC. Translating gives CASTERGSPKYEQYF.

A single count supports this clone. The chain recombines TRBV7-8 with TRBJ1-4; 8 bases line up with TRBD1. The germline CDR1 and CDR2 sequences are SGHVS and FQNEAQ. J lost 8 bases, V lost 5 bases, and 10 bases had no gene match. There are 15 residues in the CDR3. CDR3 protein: CASSPNRGSKEKLFF. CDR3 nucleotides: TGTGCCAGCAGCCCGAACAGGGGGTCGAAGGAAAAACTGTTTTTT.

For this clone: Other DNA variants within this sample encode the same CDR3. The CDR3 bases are TGTGCCACCAGTGACGGACAGGGTGGCACCGGGGAGCTGTTTTTT. This encodes CATSDGQGGTGELFF. The chain has TRBV24-1 and TRBJ2-2, with 8 bases aligning to TRBD1. Germline-derived CDR1 and CDR2 are KGHDR and SFDVKD. The CDR3 has 15 residues. The V and J ends lost 4 bases and 4 bases, in that order; junction bases with no gene match: 4.

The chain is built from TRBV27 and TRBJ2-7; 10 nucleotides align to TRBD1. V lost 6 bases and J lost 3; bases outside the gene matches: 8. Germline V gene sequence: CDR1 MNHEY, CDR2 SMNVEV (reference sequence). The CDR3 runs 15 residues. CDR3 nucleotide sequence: TGTGCCAGCAGCCGGGCGGGACAGGGGTTCTACGAGCAGTACTTC. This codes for CASSRAGQGFYEQYF.

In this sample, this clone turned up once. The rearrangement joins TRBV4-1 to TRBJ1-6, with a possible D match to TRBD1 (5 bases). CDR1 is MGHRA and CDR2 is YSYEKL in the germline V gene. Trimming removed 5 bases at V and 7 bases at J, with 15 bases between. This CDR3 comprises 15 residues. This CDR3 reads CASSVESQGNSPLHF. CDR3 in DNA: TGCGCCAGCAGCGTCGAATCCCAGGGAAATTCACCCCTCCACTTT.

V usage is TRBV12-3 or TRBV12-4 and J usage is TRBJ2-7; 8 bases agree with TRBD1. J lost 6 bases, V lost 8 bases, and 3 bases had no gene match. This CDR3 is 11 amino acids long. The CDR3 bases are TGTGCCAGCCGGACAGGGCTCGAGCAGTACTTC. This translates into CASRTGLEQYF.

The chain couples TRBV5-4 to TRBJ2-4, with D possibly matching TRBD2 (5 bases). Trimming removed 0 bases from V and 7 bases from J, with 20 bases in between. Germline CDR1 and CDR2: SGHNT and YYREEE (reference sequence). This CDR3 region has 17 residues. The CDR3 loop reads CASSLDFSSGQTNIQYF. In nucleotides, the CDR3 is TGTGCCAGCAGCTTGGACTTTAGCAGCGGTCAGACTAACATTCAGTACTTC. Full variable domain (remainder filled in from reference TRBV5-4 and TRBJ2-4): ETGVTQSPTHLIKTRGQQVTLRCSSQSGHNTVSWYQQALGQGPQFIFQYYREEENGRGNFPPRFSGLQFPNYSSELNVNALELDDSALYLCASSLDFSSGQTNIQYFGAGTRLSVL.